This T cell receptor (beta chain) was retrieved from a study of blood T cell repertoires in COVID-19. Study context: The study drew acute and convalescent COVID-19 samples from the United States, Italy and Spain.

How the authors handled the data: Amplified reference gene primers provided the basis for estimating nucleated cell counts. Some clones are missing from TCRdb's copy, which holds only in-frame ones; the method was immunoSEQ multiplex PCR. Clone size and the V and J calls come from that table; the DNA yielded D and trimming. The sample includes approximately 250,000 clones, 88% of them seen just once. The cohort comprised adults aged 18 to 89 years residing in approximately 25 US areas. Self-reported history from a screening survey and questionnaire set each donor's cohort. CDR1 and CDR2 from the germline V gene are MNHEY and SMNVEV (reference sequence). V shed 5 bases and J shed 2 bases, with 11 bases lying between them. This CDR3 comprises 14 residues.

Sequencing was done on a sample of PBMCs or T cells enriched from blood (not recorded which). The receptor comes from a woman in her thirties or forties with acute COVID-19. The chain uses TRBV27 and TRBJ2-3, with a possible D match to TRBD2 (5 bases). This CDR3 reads CASSPRGSTDTQYF. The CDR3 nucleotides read TGTGCCAGCAGTCCCCGAGGGTCCACAGATACGCAGTATTTT.